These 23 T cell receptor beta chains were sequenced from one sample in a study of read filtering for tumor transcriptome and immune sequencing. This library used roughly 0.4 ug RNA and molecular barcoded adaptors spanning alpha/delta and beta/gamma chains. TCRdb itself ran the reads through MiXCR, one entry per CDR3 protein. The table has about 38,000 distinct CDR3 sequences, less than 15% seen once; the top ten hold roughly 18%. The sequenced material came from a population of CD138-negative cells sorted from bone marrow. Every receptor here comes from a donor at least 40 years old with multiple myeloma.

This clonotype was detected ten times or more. CDR3 region: CASSRTGGSYTF. The CDR3 bases are TGTGCCAGCAGTCGTACAGGAGGAAGCTACACCTTC. This chain links TRBV3-1 with TRBJ1-2; D might be TRBD1 (5 bases). This CDR3 comprises 12 residues. Germline V lookup: CDR1 LGHDT, CDR2 YNNKEL (reference sequence). The V gene lost 6 bases and the J gene lost 9 bases, with 14 bases spanning the gap.

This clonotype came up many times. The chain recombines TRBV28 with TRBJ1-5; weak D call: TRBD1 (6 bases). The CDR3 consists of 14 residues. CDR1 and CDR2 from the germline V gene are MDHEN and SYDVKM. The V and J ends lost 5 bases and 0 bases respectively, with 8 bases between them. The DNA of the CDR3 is TGTGCCAGCAGTACAGGGAATAGCAATCAGCCCCAGCATTTT. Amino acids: CASSTGNSNQPQHF.

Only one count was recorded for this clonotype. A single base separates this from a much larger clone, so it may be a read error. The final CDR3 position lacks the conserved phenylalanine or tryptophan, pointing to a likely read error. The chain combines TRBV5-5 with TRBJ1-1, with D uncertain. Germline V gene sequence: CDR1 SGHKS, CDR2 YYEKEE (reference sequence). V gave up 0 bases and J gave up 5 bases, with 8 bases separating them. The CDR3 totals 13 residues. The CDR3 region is CASSLGGMTEAFL. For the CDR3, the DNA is TGTGCCAGCAGCTTGGGAGGGATGACTGAAGCTTTCCTT.

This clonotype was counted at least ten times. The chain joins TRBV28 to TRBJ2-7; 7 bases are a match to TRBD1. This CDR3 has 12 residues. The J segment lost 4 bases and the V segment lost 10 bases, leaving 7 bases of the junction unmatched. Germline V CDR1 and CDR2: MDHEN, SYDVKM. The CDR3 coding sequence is TGTGCCATAAACAGGGGTCGTTACGAGCAGTACTTC. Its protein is CAINRGRYEQYF.

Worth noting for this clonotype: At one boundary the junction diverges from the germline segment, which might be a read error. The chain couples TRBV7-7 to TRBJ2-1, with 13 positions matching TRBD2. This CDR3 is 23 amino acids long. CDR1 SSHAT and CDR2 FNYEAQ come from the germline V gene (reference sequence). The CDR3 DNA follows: TGTGCTAGCAGCTTTGCACCGGTACAACCCGGGACTAGCGGGGTAAACGCCTACAATGAGCAGTTCTTC. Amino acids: CASSFAPVQPGTSGVNAYNEQFF.

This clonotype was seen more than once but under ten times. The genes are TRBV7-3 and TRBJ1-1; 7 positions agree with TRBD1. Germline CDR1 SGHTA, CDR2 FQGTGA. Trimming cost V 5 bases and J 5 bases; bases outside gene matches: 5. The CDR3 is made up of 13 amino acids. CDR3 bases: TGTGCCAGCAGCATTACAGGGGAGACTGAAGCTTTCTTT. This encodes CASSITGETEAFF. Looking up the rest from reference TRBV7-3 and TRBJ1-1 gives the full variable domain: GAGVSQTPSNKVTEKGKYVELRCDPISGHTALYWYRQSLGQGPEFLIYFQGTGAADDSGLPNDRFFAVRPEGSVSTLKIQRTERGDSAVYLCASSITGETEAFFGQGTRLTVV.

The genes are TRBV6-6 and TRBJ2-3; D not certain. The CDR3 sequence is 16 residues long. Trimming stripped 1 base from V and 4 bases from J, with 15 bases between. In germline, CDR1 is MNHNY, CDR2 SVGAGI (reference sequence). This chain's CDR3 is CASSYWAGSNADTQYF. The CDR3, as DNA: TGTGCCAGCAGTTACTGGGCCGGGTCGAACGCAGATACGCAGTATTTT.

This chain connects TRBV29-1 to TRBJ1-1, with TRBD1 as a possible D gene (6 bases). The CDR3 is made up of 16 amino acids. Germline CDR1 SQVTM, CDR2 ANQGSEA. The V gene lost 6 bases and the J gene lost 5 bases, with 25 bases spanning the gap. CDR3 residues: CSVARLGMGARTEAFF. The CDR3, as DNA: TGCAGCGTCGCTAGGTTGGGGATGGGGGCGAGGACTGAAGCTTTCTTT.

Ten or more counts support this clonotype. CDR3: CSAPLAGGRYEQFF. DNA of the CDR3: TGCAGTGCTCCTCTAGCGGGGGGTCGATATGAGCAGTTCTTC. The genes are TRBV20-1 and TRBJ2-1, with TRBD2 matching over 11 bases. Losses at the gene ends were 5 bases for V and 8 bases for J; bases not matched to a gene: 8. Germline V CDR1 and CDR2: DFQATT, SNEGSKA (reference sequence). The CDR3 runs to 14 residues.

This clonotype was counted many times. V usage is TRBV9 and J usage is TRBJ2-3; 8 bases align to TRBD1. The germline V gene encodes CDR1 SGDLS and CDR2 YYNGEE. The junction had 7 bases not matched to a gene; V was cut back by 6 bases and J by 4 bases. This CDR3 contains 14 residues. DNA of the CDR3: TGTGCCAGCAAACCGGGACAGGCAGCAGATACGCAGTATTTT. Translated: CASKPGQAADTQYF.

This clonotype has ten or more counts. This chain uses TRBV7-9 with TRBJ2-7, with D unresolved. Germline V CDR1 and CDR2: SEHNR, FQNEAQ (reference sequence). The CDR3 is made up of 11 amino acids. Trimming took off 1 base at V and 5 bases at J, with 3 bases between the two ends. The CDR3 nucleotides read TGTGCCAGCAGCTTAGTGGACGAGCAGTACTTC. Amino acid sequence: CASSLVDEQYF.

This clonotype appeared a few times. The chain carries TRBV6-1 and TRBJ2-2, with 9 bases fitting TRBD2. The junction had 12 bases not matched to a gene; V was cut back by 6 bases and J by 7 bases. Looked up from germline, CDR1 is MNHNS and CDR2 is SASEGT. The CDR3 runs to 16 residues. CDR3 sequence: CASSAASGAYVGELFF. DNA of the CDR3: TGTGCCAGCAGCGCGGCTAGCGGGGCTTATGTCGGGGAGCTGTTTTTT.

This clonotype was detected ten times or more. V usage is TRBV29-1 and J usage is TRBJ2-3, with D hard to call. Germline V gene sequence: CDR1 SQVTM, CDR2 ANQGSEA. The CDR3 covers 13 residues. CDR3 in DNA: TGCGGCGCCGGACCTTCCAGCACAGATACGCAGTATTTT. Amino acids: CGAGPSSTDTQYF.

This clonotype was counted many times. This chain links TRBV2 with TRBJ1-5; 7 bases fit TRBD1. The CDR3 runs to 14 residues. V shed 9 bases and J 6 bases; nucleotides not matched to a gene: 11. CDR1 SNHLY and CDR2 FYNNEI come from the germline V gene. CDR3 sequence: CASKTGTELQPQHF. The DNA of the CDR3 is TGTGCCAGTAAGACAGGGACAGAGCTTCAGCCCCAGCATTTT.

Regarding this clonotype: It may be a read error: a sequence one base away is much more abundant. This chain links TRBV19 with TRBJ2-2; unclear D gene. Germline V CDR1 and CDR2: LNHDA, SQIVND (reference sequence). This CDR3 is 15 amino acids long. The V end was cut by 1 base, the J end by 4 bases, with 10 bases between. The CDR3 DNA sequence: TGTGCCAGTAGTATAGGACTGTCGAGCACCGGGGAGCTGTTTTTT. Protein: CASSIGLSSTGELFF.

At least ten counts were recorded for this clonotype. In DNA, the CDR3 is TGTGCCAGCTCACCAGAGTCTACCTACAATGAGCAGTTCTTC. This encodes CASSPESTYNEQFF. The chain links TRBV18 to TRBJ2-1; unclear D gene. This CDR3 has 14 amino acids. The V and J ends lost 2 bases and 2 bases respectively, with 7 bases between them. The germline CDR1 and CDR2 sequences are KGHSH and LQKENI.

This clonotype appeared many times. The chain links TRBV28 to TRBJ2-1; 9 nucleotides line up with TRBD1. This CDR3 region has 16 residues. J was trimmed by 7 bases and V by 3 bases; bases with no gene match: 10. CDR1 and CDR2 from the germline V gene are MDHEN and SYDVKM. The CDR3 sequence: CASSFVEDRGGNEQFF. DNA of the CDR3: TGTGCCAGCAGTTTCGTTGAGGACAGGGGAGGAAATGAGCAGTTCTTC.

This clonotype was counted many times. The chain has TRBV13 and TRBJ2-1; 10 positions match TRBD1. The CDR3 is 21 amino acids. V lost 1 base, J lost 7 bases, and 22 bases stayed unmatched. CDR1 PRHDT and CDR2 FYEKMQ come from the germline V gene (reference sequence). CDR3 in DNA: TGTGCCAGCAGCTTAGCATCGGGACAGGGGATATTATCGGGTGTTGAGAATGAGCAGTTCTTC. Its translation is CASSLASGQGILSGVENEQFF. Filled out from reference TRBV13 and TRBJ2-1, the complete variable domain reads AAGVIQSPRHLIKEKRETATLKCYPIPRHDTVYWYQQGPGQDPQFLISFYEKMQSDKGSIPDRFSAQQFSDYHSELNMSSLELGDSALYFCASSLASGQGILSGVENEQFFGPGTRLTVL.

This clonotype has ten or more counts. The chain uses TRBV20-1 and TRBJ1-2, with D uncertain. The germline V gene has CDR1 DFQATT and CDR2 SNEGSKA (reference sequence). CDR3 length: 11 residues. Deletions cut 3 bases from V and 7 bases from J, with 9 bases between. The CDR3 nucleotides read TGCAGTGCTAGTAAGGAAAGTGGCTACACCTTC. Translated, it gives CSASKESGYTF.

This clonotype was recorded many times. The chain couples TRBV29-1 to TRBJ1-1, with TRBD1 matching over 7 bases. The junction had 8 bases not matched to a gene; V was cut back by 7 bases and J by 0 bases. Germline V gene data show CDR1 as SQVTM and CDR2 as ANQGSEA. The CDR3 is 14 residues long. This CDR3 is CSGQGTFMNTEAFF. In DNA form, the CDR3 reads TGCAGCGGACAGGGCACCTTCATGAACACTGAAGCTTTCTTT.

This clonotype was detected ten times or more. The CDR3 reads CASSQARAGTGGTEAFF. The CDR3 DNA reads TGCGCCAGCAGCCAAGCTAGGGCTGGGACAGGTGGCACTGAAGCTTTCTTT. The chain links TRBV4-1 to TRBJ1-1; 8 bases match TRBD1. The germline CDR1 and CDR2 sequences are MGHRA and YSYEKL. V gave up 1 base and J gave up 4 bases; unmatched junction bases: 11. The CDR3 is made up of 17 amino acids.

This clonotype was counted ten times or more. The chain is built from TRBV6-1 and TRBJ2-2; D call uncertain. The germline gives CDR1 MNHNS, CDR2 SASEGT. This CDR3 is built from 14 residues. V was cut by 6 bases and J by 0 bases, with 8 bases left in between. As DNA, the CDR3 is TGTGCCAGCAGATGGCTCGCGAACACCGGGGAGCTGTTTTTT. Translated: CASRWLANTGELFF.

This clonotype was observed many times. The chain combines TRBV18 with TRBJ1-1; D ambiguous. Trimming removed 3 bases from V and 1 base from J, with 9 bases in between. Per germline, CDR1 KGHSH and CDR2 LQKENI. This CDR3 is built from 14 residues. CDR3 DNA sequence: TGTGCCAGCTCACCGGTGGCCACGAACACTGAAGCTTTCTTT. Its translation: CASSPVATNTEAFF. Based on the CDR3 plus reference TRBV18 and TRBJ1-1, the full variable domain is NAGVMQNPRHLVRRRGQEARLRCSPMKGHSHVYWYRQLPEEGLKFMVYLQKENIIDESGMPKERFSAEFPKEGPSILRIQQVVRGDSAAYFCASSPVATNTEAFFGQGTRLTVV.